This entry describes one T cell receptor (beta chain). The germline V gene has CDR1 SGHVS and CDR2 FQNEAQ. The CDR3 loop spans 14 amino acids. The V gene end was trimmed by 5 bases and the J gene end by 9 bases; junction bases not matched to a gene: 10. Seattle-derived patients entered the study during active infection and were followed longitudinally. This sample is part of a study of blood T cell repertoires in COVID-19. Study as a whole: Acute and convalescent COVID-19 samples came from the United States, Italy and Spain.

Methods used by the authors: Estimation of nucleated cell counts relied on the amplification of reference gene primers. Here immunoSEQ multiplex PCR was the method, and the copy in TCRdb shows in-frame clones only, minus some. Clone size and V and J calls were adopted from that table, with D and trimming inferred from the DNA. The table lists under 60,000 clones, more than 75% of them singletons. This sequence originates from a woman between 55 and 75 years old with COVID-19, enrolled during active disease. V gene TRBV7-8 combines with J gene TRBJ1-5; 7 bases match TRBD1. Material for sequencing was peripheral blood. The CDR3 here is CASSANRGERPQHF. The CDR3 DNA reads TGTGCCAGCAGCGCCAACAGGGGAGAGCGGCCCCAGCATTTT.